Listed below are T cell receptor beta chains from one sample, sequenced in a study of identical twins. Each CDR3 protein gets one entry after TCRdb re-called the 5' RACE reads with MiXCR. The sample consists of under 300,000 distinct CDR3 sequences, over 5.5% of them appearing once. The data were also submitted as part of a second study, on T cells expressing NK-cell markers.

Sequencing was performed on CD8+ T cells sorted from blood. The receptors were sampled from a young woman in good health. The CDR3 runs from the conserved cysteine through the conserved F or W. D genes are given only for firm matches. Clone sizes are given selectively: once, few, many, or a class where the clone is expanded.

TRBV12-3/TRBV12-4	TRBD2	TRBJ2-3	NA	TGTGCCAGCAGCCAACTAGCGGGAAACACAGATACGCAGTATTTT	CASSQLAGNTDTQYF
TRBV29-1	NA	TRBJ2-2	few	TGCAGCGTTGATATCCAGAACACCGGGGAGCTGTTTTTT	CSVDIQNTGELFF
TRBV12-3/TRBV12-4	NA	TRBJ1-1	many	TGTGCCAGCAGTGGGGGATCTGAAGCTTTCTTT	CASSGGSEAFF
TRBV20-1	NA	TRBJ2-2	many	TGCAGTGAGGGGGGCCCCCCGAACACCGGGGAGCTGTTTTTT	CSEGGPPNTGELFF
TRBV12-3/TRBV12-4	TRBD2	TRBJ2-1	many	TGTGCCAGCAGTTTAGTACTAGCGGGGTTCGGGAATGAGCAGTTCTTC	CASSLVLAGFGNEQFF
TRBV29-1	NA	TRBJ2-1	many	TGCAGCGTTGAGGCAGCGACCGGCAATGAGCAGTTCTTC	CSVEAATGNEQFF
TRBV5-1	TRBD2	TRBJ2-5	NA	TGCGCCAGCAGCTTGGTACCAGCGGGAGAGGGTGAGACCCAGTACTTC	CASSLVPAGEGETQYF
TRBV9	TRBD2	TRBJ2-1	NA	TGTGCCAGCAGCGTAGCCGGGACTAGCGGGGCGGGTTCCTACAATGAGCAGTTCTTC	CASSVAGTSGAGSYNEQFF
TRBV20-1	TRBD1	TRBJ2-3	many	TGCAGTGCTCACCGAAGACAGGGTCCGACAGATACGCAGTATTTT	CSAHRRQGPTDTQYF
TRBV13	NA	TRBJ2-3	NA	TGTGCCAGCAGCATAGGAGGGGCGGGGAGCACAGATACGCAGTATTTT	CASSIGGAGSTDTQYF
TRBV20-1	TRBD1	TRBJ2-2	many	TGCAGTGCTATGACCGGGACAGCTACGATCACCGGGGAGCTGTTTTTT	CSAMTGTATITGELFF
TRBV5-5	NA	TRBJ2-3	NA	TGTGCCAGCAGCTGGCCCAGCGCATTTAGCACAGATACGCAGTATTTT	CASSWPSAFSTDTQYF
TRBV4-3	NA	TRBJ2-7	many	TGCGCCAGCAGCCAAGAACCCCTCCTCCAGCCAATGTACGAGCAGTACTTC	CASSQEPLLQPMYEQYF
TRBV3-1	TRBD1	TRBJ1-1	many	TGTGCCAGCAGCCGGATACAGGGGACTGAAGCTTTCTTT	CASSRIQGTEAFF
TRBV3-1	NA	TRBJ2-7	NA	TGTGCCAGCAGCCAAGGAGGTGGAGTGGGAAATTACGAGCAGTACTTC	CASSQGGGVGNYEQYF
TRBV25-1	TRBD1	TRBJ2-7	few	TGTGCCAGCAGGCTGGACAGGTTCCACGAGCAGTACTTC	CASRLDRFHEQYF
TRBV5-6	NA	TRBJ2-7	few	TGTGCCAGCAGCGGGGTCGCGGGACAGACCTACGAGCAGTACTTC	CASSGVAGQTYEQYF
TRBV6-2/TRBV6-3	NA	TRBJ2-1	many	TGTGCCAGCAGTTACGAGGGGGACAATGAGCAGTTCTTC	CASSYEGDNEQFF